Listed here are 21 T cell receptor beta chains from one sample, sequenced in a study of a mutant IDH1 vaccine in newly diagnosed glioma. Documented time point: week 47, end of study. Vaccine doses each comprised 300 ug of mutant IDH1 20-mer peptide, with topical imiquimod. TCRdb's table, derived via immunoSEQ multiplex PCR, lists solely in-frame clones and lacks some. The sample consists of 45,000 to 65,000 clones, 65% of them appearing once. These receptors are not linked to any known antigen. The sequenced sample was peripheral blood mononuclear cells (PBMCs), obtained from a glioma patient whose treatment included an IDH1 peptide vaccine. These receptors came from a man aged 40-49 years with glioma. Some clones in this sample may be carry-over from other donors' samples.

The V gene is TRBV7-9, the J gene TRBJ2-3; D remains unclear. CDR1 and CDR2 from the germline V gene are SEHNR and FQNEAQ (reference sequence). Trimming removed 6 bases from V and 2 bases from J, with 12 bases in between. The CDR3 consists of 14 residues. The CDR3, as DNA: TGTGCCAGCAGGATAGGTGGATCCACAGATACGCAGTATTTT. This translates into CASRIGGSTDTQYF.

This rearrangement joins TRBV6-5 to TRBJ2-7; D gene ambiguous. The germline V and J ends were trimmed by 3 bases and 6 bases, with 12 bases remaining between them. Germline CDR1 is MNHEY and CDR2 is SVGAGI. This CDR3 spans 13 amino acids. DNA for the CDR3: TGTGCCAGCAGTTATCTGGGGTCGGGCGAGCAGTACTTC. Protein product: CASSYLGSGEQYF.

The chain links TRBV6-5 to TRBJ1-2; 7 bases are shared with TRBD1. V was pared by 5 bases and J by 8 bases, with 11 bases of the junction left unmatched. The CDR3 runs 14 residues. Germline V gene data show CDR1 as MNHEY and CDR2 as SVGAGI. CDR3: CASSGQTGSSGYTF. The DNA of the CDR3 is TGTGCCAGCAGTGGGCAGACAGGGAGTTCGGGCTACACCTTC.

This rearrangement joins TRBV2 to TRBJ1-3; TRBD1 aligns across 9 bases. V lost 7 bases and J lost 9; bases outside the gene matches: 10. CDR1 is SNHLY, CDR2 FYNNEI, per germline. This CDR3 spans 14 amino acids. CDR3 amino acids: CASIRDREFGTIYF. The CDR3 DNA sequence: TGTGCCAGCATCCGGGACAGGGAGTTTGGCACCATATATTTT.

The CDR3 region has the DNA TGTGCCAGCAGCTTAGCATTCGGTAACAATGAGCAGTTCTTC. As protein: CASSLAFGNNEQFF. The V gene is TRBV7-9, the J gene TRBJ2-1; D uncertain. Per the germline V gene, CDR1 is SEHNR and CDR2 is FQNEAQ (reference sequence). V was cut by 0 bases and J by 5 bases, with 8 bases left in between. The CDR3 loop spans 14 amino acids.

A word on this clone: An end of the junction does not agree with germline; a read error may underlie this. This chain uses TRBV9 with TRBJ2-5, with D maybe TRBD2 (5 bases). The germline V gene has CDR1 SGDLS and CDR2 YYNGEE. The CDR3 sequence is 15 residues long. CDR3 nucleotide sequence: TGTGCCAGCAGCGCCCTAGGCGGGTATCAAGGGACCCAGTACTTC. Its translation is CASSALGGYQGTQYF.

The V call is TRBV29-1, the J call TRBJ2-1; D tentatively reads TRBD1 or TRBD2 (6 bases each). Trimming shortened V by 3 bases and J by 4 bases, and 16 bases separated the two germline ends. The CDR3 extends over 15 amino acids. Germline CDR1 and CDR2: SQVTM and ANQGSEA. The CDR3 reads CSVEGGEGVYNEQFF. The CDR3 nucleotides read TGCAGCGTTGAGGGGGGTGAGGGGGTATACAATGAGCAGTTCTTC.

The sample holds a few counts of this clone. The V gene is TRBV7-3, the J gene TRBJ2-3; D remains ambiguous. This CDR3 has 12 amino acids. Looked up from germline, CDR1 is SGHTA and CDR2 is FQGTGA. V lost 4 bases and J lost 6, with 8 bases in between. The CDR3, as DNA: TGTGCCAGCAGCTACCCCGGGGATACGCAGTATTTT. Residues: CASSYPGDTQYF.

J is TRBJ2-4 and V is TRBV5-6; D is tentatively TRBD1 or TRBD2 (5 bases each). Germline CDR1 is SGHDT and CDR2 is YYEEEE. CDR3 length: 17 amino acids. The germline V and J ends were trimmed by 1 base and 0 bases, with 14 bases remaining between them. This chain's CDR3 is CASSLPAGAPAKNIQYF. The CDR3 DNA is TGTGCCAGCAGCTTGCCGGCCGGGGCGCCAGCCAAAAACATTCAGTACTTC.

This clone was picked up a small number of times. This chain links TRBV2 with TRBJ2-2; TRBD1 aligns across 10 bases. Germline values: CDR1 SNHLY, CDR2 FYNNEI. This CDR3 comprises 13 residues. Trimming cost V 6 bases and J 6 bases; bases outside gene matches: 1. The CDR3 spells CASRGTGAGELFF. As DNA, the CDR3 is TGTGCCAGCAGAGGGACAGGGGCCGGGGAGCTGTTTTTT.

V usage is TRBV14 and J usage is TRBJ1-5; a weak D match, TRBD1 (5 bases). The CDR3 has 19 amino acids. Germline lookup yields CDR1 SGHDN and CDR2 FVKESK. V lost 4 bases, J lost 0 bases, and 22 bases lay in between. CDR3 nucleotides: TGTGCCAGCAGCCGCCCGGCAGGGCCAGGGAGGCATAGCAATCAGCCCCAGCATTTT. This gives the protein CASSRPAGPGRHSNQPQHF.

The table lists this clone with a few counts. The genes are TRBV5-4 and TRBJ1-6, with TRBD1 identical over 8 bases. The V segment lost 4 bases and the J segment 6 bases; nucleotides outside the gene matches: 3. The CDR3 extends over 14 amino acids. Per the germline V gene, CDR1 is SGHNT and CDR2 is YYREEE (reference sequence). The CDR3 nucleotides read TGTGCCAGCAGCCGGACAGGGTCTAATTCACCCCTCCACTTT. It translates to CASSRTGSNSPLHF.

This clone was counted a few times. The rearrangement joins TRBV27 to TRBJ1-5; D ambiguous. Germline CDR1 reads MNHEY; CDR2 reads SMNVEV (reference sequence). The CDR3 loop spans 12 amino acids. V lost 10 bases and J 3 bases, leaving 10 bases between the germline ends. CDR3 in DNA: TGTGCCACCCCTGGGAACAATCAGCCCCAGCATTTT. As protein: CATPGNNQPQHF.

This clone was counted only a few times. This sequence joins TRBV7-9 and TRBJ2-3, with 8 bases matching TRBD2. Germline CDR1 and CDR2: SEHNR and FQNEAQ (reference sequence). The CDR3 loop spans 16 amino acids. V lost 1 base, J lost 5 bases, and 8 bases stayed unmatched. The DNA for the CDR3 is TGTGCCAGCAGCTTAGTGGTGACTAGCGATAAAGATACGCAGTATTTT. Encoded protein: CASSLVVTSDKDTQYF. Full variable domain (outside the CDR3, taken from reference TRBV7-9 and TRBJ2-3): DTGVSQNPRHKITKRGQNVTFRCDPISEHNRLYWYRQTLGQGPEFLTYFQNEAQLEKSRLLSDRFSAERPKGSFSTLEIQRTEQGDSAMYLCASSLVVTSDKDTQYFGPGTRLTVL.

V and J are TRBV29-1 and TRBJ2-5, with 10 bases identical to TRBD1. In germline, CDR1 is SQVTM, CDR2 ANQGSEA. CDR3 size: 14 residues. Losses at the gene ends were 5 bases for V and 5 bases for J; bases not matched to a gene: 8. CDR3 protein: CSVSAGQGFETQYF. The DNA for the CDR3 is TGCAGCGTTTCCGCGGGACAGGGGTTCGAGACCCAGTACTTC.

This chain links TRBV4-2 with TRBJ2-1; TRBD1 aligns across 11 bases. V trimming: 4 bases; J trimming: 5 bases; junction bases outside the gene matches: 10. The CDR3 is 17 amino acids. Germline V lookup: CDR1 LGHNA, CDR2 YNFKEQ. The CDR3 DNA follows: TGTGCCAGCAGCCCACATGGGACAGGGGGGATTGACAATGAGCAGTTCTTC. This gives the protein CASSPHGTGGIDNEQFF.

V is TRBV6-1 and J is TRBJ2-7; 8 nucleotides align to TRBD2. The CDR3 is made up of 16 amino acids. CDR1 and CDR2 from the germline V gene are MNHNS and SASEGT. V was pared by 4 bases and J by 0 bases, with 8 bases of the junction left unmatched. The CDR3 DNA is TGTGCCAGCAGTGGTCCTAGCGGGCCGAGCTCCTACGAGCAGTACTTC. It is translated as CASSGPSGPSSYEQYF.

The rearrangement links TRBV7-2 to TRBJ2-7, with 7 bases that match TRBD1. CDR1 is SGHTA and CDR2 is FQGNSA in the germline V gene. This CDR3 comprises 19 residues. V trimming: 3 bases; J trimming: 2 bases; junction bases outside the gene matches: 19. The CDR3 here is CASSLRRQGTQQKTYEQYF. In DNA, the CDR3 is TGTGCCAGCAGCTTGCGCCGACAGGGAACCCAACAAAAGACCTACGAGCAGTACTTC.

The rearrangement joins TRBV7-9 to TRBJ1-3; D gene uncertain. The CDR3 loop spans 15 amino acids. CDR1 and CDR2 (germline): SEHNR, FQNEAQ (reference sequence). V shed 3 bases and J shed 0 bases, with 9 bases lying between them. DNA for the CDR3: TGTGCCAGCAGCTTTTTGGTAGGCTCTGGAAACACCATATATTTT. Its protein is CASSFLVGSGNTIYF.

This chain connects TRBV7-8 to TRBJ2-1, with D possibly matching TRBD1 (5 bases). Germline values: CDR1 SGHVS, CDR2 FQNEAQ. Trimming stripped 1 base from V and 9 bases from J, with 13 bases between. The CDR3 loop spans 14 amino acids. Written as DNA, the CDR3 is TGTGCCAGCAGCTTAGGGATAACAGGTCGTGAGCAGTTCTTC. It yields the protein CASSLGITGREQFF.

The rearrangement uses TRBV18 and TRBJ2-5; tentatively, D is TRBD2 (5 bases). Per germline, CDR1 KGHSH and CDR2 LQKENI. V was trimmed by 2 bases and J by 7 bases, leaving 14 bases between them. The CDR3 extends over 14 amino acids. The CDR3: CASSPEGSSGTQYF. CDR3 coding DNA: TGTGCCAGCTCACCAGAGGGTTCTTCGGGGACCCAGTACTTC.